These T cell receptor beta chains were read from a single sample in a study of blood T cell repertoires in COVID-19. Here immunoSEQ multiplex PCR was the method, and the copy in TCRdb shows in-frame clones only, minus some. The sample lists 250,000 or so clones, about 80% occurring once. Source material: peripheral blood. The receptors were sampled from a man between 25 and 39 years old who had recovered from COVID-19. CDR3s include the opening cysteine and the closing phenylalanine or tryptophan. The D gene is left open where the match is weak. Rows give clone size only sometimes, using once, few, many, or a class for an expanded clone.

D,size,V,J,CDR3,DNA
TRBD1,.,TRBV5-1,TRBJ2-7,CASSAGQVASYEQYF,TGCGCCAGCAGCGCCGGACAGGTGGCTTCCTACGAGCAGTACTTC
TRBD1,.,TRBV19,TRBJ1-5,CASSSLWDRVAQPQHF,TGTGCCAGTAGTTCCCTCTGGGACAGGGTCGCACAGCCCCAGCATTTT
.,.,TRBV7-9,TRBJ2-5,CASSLVTSRVETQYF,TGTGCCAGCAGCTTAGTCACCAGCCGGGTGGAGACCCAGTACTTC
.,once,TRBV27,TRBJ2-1,CASKFRGSGRGNEQFF,TGTGCCAGCAAGTTTAGGGGATCCGGAAGGGGGAATGAGCAGTTCTTC
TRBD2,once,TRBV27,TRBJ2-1,CASSSRTSGPYNEQFF,TGTGCCAGCAGTTCAAGGACTAGCGGACCCTACAATGAGCAGTTCTTC
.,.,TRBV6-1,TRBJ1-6,CASSETGTSPLHF,TGTGCCAGCAGTGAAACAGGTACTTCACCCCTCCACTTT
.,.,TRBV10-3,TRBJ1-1,CAISAAGENTEAFF,TGTGCCATCAGTGCTGCGGGTGAGAACACTGAAGCTTTCTTT
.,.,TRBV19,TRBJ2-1,CASSITGSHNEQFF,TGTGCCAGTAGTATCACGGGGTCCCACAATGAGCAGTTCTTC
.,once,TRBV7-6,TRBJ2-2,CASSLMDIQTGELFF,TGTGCCAGCAGCTTAATGGACATACAAACCGGGGAGCTGTTTTTT
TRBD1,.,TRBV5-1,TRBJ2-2,CASSRDRVATGELFF,TGCGCCAGCAGCCGGGACAGGGTGGCGACCGGGGAGCTGTTTTTT
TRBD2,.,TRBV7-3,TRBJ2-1,CASSISGGAVNEQFF,TGTGCCAGCAGCATTAGCGGGGGGGCCGTTAATGAGCAGTTCTTC
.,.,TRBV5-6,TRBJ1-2,CAWGRGGVHGYTF,TGTGCATGGGGGAGAGGAGGGGTGCATGGCTACACCTTC
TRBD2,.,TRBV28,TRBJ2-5,CASRGLGKETQYF,TGTGCCAGCAGGGGACTAGGAAAAGAGACCCAGTACTTC
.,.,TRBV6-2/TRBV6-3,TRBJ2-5,CASSPGGGIETQYF,TGTGCCAGCAGTCCAGGTGGGGGGATAGAGACCCAGTACTTC
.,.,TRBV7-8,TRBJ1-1,CASSLSPFRDNQDKAFF,TGTGCCAGCAGCCTGTCGCCCTTCAGGGACAACCAAGACAAAGCTTTCTTT
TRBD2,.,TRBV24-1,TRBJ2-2,CATSQAGGGGELFF,TGTGCCACCAGTCAAGCGGGGGGCGGCGGGGAGCTGTTTTTT
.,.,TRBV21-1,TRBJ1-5,CASSNLATGSQPQHF,TGTGCCAGCAGCAACTTAGCGACAGGGTCTCAGCCCCAGCATTTT
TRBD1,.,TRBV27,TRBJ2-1,CASRSLGRGTGIEEQFF,TGTGCCAGCAGATCCCTAGGGCGCGGGACAGGGATTGAAGAGCAGTTCTTC
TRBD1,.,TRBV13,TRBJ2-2,CASKEQGGAPGELFF,TGTGCCAGCAAGGAGCAAGGGGGCGCCCCCGGGGAGCTGTTTTTT
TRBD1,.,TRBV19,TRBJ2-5,CASSRGQGGETQYF,TGTGCCAGTAGTAGAGGACAGGGCGGTGAGACCCAGTACTTC
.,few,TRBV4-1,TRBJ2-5,CASSQPPVGRGSGGTQYF,TGCGCCAGCAGCCAACCTCCCGTCGGGCGCGGGTCAGGAGGGACCCAGTACTTC
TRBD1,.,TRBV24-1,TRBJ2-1,CATSDSGQALSYNEQFF,TGTGCCACCAGTGATTCGGGACAGGCGCTCTCCTACAATGAGCAGTTCTTC
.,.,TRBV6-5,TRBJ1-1,CASSYESGANTEAFF,TGTGCCAGCAGTTACGAAAGCGGAGCGAACACTGAAGCTTTCTTT
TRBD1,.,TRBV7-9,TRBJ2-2,CASSSAPLGQGGTGELFF,TGTGCCAGCAGCTCAGCGCCACTCGGACAGGGTGGTACCGGGGAGCTGTTTTTT
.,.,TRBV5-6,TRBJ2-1,CASSRMGGGKEDEQFF,TGTGCCAGCAGCCGCATGGGCGGAGGAAAAGAGGATGAGCAGTTCTTC
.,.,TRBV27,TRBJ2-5,CASSRSRRGETQYF,TGTGCCAGCAGCCGCTCGAGGCGGGGAGAGACCCAGTACTTC
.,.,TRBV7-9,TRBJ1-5,CASSLGQYQPQHF,TGTGCCAGCAGCTTAGGACAATATCAGCCCCAGCATTTT
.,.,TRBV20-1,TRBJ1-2,CSAQWSYGYTF,TGCAGTGCCCAATGGAGCTATGGCTACACCTTC
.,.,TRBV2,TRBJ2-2,CASSPQGSDTGELFF,TGTGCCAGCAGTCCACAGGGTTCGGACACCGGGGAGCTGTTTTTT
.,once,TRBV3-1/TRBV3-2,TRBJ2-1,CASSPLQGGSYNEQFF,TGTGCCAGCAGCCCGTTACAGGGAGGGTCCTACAATGAGCAGTTCTTC
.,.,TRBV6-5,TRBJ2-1,CASFPAGTYNEQFF,TGTGCCAGCTTCCCGGCGGGAACGTACAATGAGCAGTTCTTC
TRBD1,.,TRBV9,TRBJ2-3,CASSAGTGQGGDTQYF,TGTGCCAGCAGCGCCGGGACGGGACAGGGTGGAGATACGCAGTATTTT
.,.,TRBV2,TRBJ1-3,CASSESLFSGNTIYF,TGTGCCAGCAGTGAATCACTATTCTCTGGAAACACCATATATTTT
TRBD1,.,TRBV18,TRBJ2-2,CASSSGQSVGELFF,TGTGCCAGCTCCTCGGGACAGTCGGTCGGGGAGCTGTTTTTT
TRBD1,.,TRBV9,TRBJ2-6,CASSVAPGQGFSGANVLTF,TGTGCCAGCAGCGTTGCCCCGGGACAGGGTTTTTCTGGGGCCAACGTCCTGACTTTC
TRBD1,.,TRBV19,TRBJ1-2,CASSYRGSGGYTF,TGTGCCAGTAGCTACAGGGGCTCGGGAGGCTACACCTTC
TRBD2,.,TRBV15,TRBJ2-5,CATSTSGGWETQYF,TGTGCCACCAGCACAAGCGGGGGGTGGGAGACCCAGTACTTC
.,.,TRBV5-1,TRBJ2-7,CASSLWTDSYEQYF,TGCGCCAGCAGCTTGTGGACAGACTCCTACGAGCAGTACTTC
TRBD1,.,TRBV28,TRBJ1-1,CASHPDRGFTEAFF,TGTGCCAGTCACCCGGACAGGGGGTTCACTGAAGCTTTCTTT
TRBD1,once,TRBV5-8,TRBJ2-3,CASSQGTDSTDTQYF,TGTGCCAGCAGCCAAGGGACAGATAGCACAGATACGCAGTATTTT
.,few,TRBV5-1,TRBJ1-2,CASSLDPTGIGYTF,TGCGCCAGCAGCTTGGATCCGACAGGCATAGGCTACACCTTC
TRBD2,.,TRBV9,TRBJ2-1,CASSVGPPGLAGANEQFF,TGTGCCAGCAGCGTAGGCCCCCCAGGACTAGCGGGGGCCAATGAGCAGTTCTTC
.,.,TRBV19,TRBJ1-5,CASTGLGQPQHF,TGTGCCAGTACAGGACTAGGGCAGCCCCAGCATTTT
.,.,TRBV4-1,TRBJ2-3,CASSPGSTSTDTQYF,TGCGCCAGCAGCCCAGGGTCCACTAGCACAGATACGCAGTATTTT
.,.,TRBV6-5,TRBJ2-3,CASMRWTDNTDTQYF,TGTGCCAGCATGAGGTGGACAGATAACACAGATACGCAGTATTTT